This note documents a single T cell receptor (beta chain) sequence. Its specificity is not known. Vbeta (60) and Jbeta (13) primers were used in the PCR. Clones were read by immunoSEQ multiplex PCR, and TCRdb kept only the in-frame ones, dropping some. The sample consists of 95,000 to 100,000 clones, roughly 79% of them appearing once. The record originates from a study of cytomegalovirus exposure and HLA in healthy donors. Study-wide findings and caveats: Evidence from a later analysis indicated that most CMV-associated TCR beta chains looked HLA-restricted.

CDR1 is MNHEY, CDR2 SVGAGI, per germline. Trimming cost V 5 bases and J 7 bases, with 18 bases left between them. This CDR3 comprises 15 residues. The sequencing sample was made of PBMCs. The clonotype comes from a middle-aged man in good health and CMV-seronegative. The V call is TRBV6-5, the J call TRBJ2-4; D is possibly TRBD2 (6 bases). The CDR3 region is CASSPTQGRGNIQYF. The CDR3 nucleotides are TGTGCCAGCAGTCCCACCCAGGGCCGGGGGAACATTCAGTACTTC.